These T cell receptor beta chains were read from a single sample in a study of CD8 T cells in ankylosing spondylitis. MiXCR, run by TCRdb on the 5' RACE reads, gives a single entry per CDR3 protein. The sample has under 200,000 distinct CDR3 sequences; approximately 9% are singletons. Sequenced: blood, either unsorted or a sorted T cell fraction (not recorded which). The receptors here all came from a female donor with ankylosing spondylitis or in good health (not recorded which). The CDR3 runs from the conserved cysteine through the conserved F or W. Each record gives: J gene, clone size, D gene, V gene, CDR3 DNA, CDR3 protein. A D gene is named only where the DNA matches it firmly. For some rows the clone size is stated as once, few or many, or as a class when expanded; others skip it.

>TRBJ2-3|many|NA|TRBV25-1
TGTGCCAGCAGTGAATACGGAGCGGACACAGATACGCAGTATTTT
CASSEYGADTDTQYF
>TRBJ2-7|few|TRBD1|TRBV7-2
TGTGCCAGCAGCTCCTGGACAGGTCCGAGTTACGAGCAGTACTTC
CASSSWTGPSYEQYF
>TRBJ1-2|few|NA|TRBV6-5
TGTGCCAGCAGTTACTCATTATGGGGGCTCGGCTATGGCTACACCTTC
CASSYSLWGLGYGYTF
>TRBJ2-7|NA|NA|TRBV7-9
TGTGCCAGCAGCTCCCGAGGAGGAGGGCGGTCCTACGAGCAGTACTTC
CASSSRGGGRSYEQYF
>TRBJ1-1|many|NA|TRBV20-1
TGCAGTGCTAGAGGGGCAGGGACAATGAACACTGAAGCTTTCTTT
CSARGAGTMNTEAFF
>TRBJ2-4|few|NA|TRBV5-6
TGTGCCAGGCGGACCGGAGGGGGGGCCAAAAACATTCAGTACTTC
CARRTGGGAKNIQYF
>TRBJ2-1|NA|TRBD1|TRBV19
TGTGCCAGTTCCCCGGGACAGAGCAATGAGCAGTTCTTC
CASSPGQSNEQFF
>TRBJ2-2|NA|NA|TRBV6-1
TGTGCCAGCAGGGATGATTGGGGGAACGGGGAGCTGTTTTTT
CASRDDWGNGELFF
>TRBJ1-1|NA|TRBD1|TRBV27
TGTGCCAGCAGTTTACAGGGGGTGAACACTGAAGCTTTCTTT
CASSLQGVNTEAFF
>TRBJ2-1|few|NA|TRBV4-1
TGCGCCAGCAGCCATCCGGGCCCCTACAATGAGCAGTTCTTC
CASSHPGPYNEQFF
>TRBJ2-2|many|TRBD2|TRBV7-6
TGTGCCAGCAGCTTAATTAGCGGGAGTGTACACGGGGAGCTGTTTTTT
CASSLISGSVHGELFF
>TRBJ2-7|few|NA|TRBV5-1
TGCGCCAGCAGCGGGACTGACTACGAGCAGTACTTC
CASSGTDYEQYF
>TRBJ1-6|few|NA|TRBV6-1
TGTGCCAGCACCGCACAGGAGTATAATTCACCCCTCCACTTT
CASTAQEYNSPLHF
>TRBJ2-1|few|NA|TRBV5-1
TGCGCCAGCAGCACCCCCCGAGGGGAGCAGTTCTTC
CASSTPRGEQFF
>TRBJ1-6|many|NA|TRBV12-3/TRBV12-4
TGTGCCAGCAGTTGGGGGCGTTCACCCCTCCACTTT
CASSWGRSPLHF
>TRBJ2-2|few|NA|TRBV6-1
TGTGCCAGCAGTGAAGTTTACGCAACCCGGGCCGGGGAGCTGTTTTTT
CASSEVYATRAGELFF
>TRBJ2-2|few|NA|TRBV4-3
TGCGCCAGCAGCCAAGGGCTAGTCACCGGGGAGCTGTTTTTT
CASSQGLVTGELFF
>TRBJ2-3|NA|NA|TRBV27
TGTGCCAGCAGTTTGTCCCCATACACAGATACGCAGTATTTT
CASSLSPYTDTQYF
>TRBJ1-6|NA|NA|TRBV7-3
TGTGCCAGCAGCTTAAAGGGGCTCTCCTCTAACAATTCACCCCTCCACTTT
CASSLKGLSSNNSPLHF
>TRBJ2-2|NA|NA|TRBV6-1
TGTGCCAGCAGTCCCGACAGCACCGGGGAGCTGTTTTTT
CASSPDSTGELFF
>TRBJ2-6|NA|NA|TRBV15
TGTGCCACCAGCAGAGACTCCGGGACTTCAGGGGCCAACGTCCTGACTTTC
CATSRDSGTSGANVLTF
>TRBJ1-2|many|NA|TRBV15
TGTGCCACCAGCAGAGGGATCAACGCCCCCTATGGCTACACCTTC
CATSRGINAPYGYTF
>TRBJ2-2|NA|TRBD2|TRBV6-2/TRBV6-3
TGTGCCAGCAGTTACTCCGCACTAGCGGGAACCGGGGAGCTGTTTTTT
CASSYSALAGTGELFF
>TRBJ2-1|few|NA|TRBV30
TGTGCCTGGAGCCAACGCCCGGGGGATGAGCAGTTCTTC
CAWSQRPGDEQFF
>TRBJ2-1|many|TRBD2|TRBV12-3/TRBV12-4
TGTGCCAGCGGTAGGGGACTAGCGGGAGATGAGCAGTTCTTC
CASGRGLAGDEQFF
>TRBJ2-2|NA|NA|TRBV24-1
TGTGCCACCAGTGATACCAGATACACCGGGGAGCTGTTTTTT
CATSDTRYTGELFF
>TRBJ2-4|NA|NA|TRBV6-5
TGTGCCAGCAGTTACTCGGGAGGAACCAAAAACATTCAGTACTTC
CASSYSGGTKNIQYF
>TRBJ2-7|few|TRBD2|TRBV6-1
TGTGCCAGCAGGCCTAGCGGGGGGTACTACGAGCAGTACTTC
CASRPSGGYYEQYF
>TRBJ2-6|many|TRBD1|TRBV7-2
TGTGCCAGCAGCTTAGCCTCTCAGGGGGCCACTGGGGCCAACGTCCTGACTTTC
CASSLASQGATGANVLTF
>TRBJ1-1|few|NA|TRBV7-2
TGTGCCAGCAGCTTACTTCCGGGGGTAGTGAGCACTGAAGCTTTCTTT
CASSLLPGVVSTEAFF
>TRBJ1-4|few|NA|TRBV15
TGTGCCACCAGTCCCGGGTCTAGGTCGAAAAAACTGTTTTTT
CATSPGSRSKKLFF
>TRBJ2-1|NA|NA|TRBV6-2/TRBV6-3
TGTGCCAGCAGGGGCGGGGTAGGTGGCTACAATGAGCAGTTCTTC
CASRGGVGGYNEQFF
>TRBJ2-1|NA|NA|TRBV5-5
TGTGCCAGCAGCTGGGGAGCGTACAACAATGAGCAGTTCTTC
CASSWGAYNNEQFF
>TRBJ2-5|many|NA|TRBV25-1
TGTGCCAGCAGTGAATTGGGGGAAATGACCCAGTACTTC
CASSELGEMTQYF
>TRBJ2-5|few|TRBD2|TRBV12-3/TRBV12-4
TGTGCCAGCAGTAGTCAGGGAGGGAGGGGGACCCAGTACTTC
CASSSQGGRGTQYF
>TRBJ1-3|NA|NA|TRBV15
TGTGCCACCAGCAGAGATCGAGACTCCCTGTCTGGAAACACCATATATTTT
CATSRDRDSLSGNTIYF
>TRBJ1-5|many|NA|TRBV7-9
TGTGCCAGCAGCTTAGGGCCTCAGCCCCAGCATTTT
CASSLGPQPQHF
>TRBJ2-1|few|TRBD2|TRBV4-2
TGTGCCAGCAGCCAAGAGGGGACTAGTACCCCAAGTTACAATGAGCAGTTCTTC
CASSQEGTSTPSYNEQFF
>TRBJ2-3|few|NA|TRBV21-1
TGTGCCAGCAGCAAACTAGCGGGAGCCTCAGATACGCAGTATTTT
CASSKLAGASDTQYF
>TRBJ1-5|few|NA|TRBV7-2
TGTGCCAGCAGCTTAGATAGCGGAGCGAATCAGCCCCAGCATTTT
CASSLDSGANQPQHF
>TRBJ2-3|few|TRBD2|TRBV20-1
TGCAGTGCTAGAACTAATCGACTAGCGGGAGGCACAGATACGCAGTATTTT
CSARTNRLAGGTDTQYF
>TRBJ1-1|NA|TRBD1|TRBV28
TGTGCCAGCAGTCAACGGACAGGGTTTGGTGAAGCTTTCTTT
CASSQRTGFGEAFF
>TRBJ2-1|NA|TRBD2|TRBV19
TGCGGGAGGATCCCAAGTTTCTCCTACAATGAGCAGTTCTTC
CGRIPSFSYNEQFF
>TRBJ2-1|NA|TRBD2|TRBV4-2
TGTGCCAGCAGCCACTGGCTAGCGGGATACAATGAGCAGTTCTTC
CASSHWLAGYNEQFF
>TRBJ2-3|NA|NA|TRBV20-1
TGCAGTGCTGGCAGGCGGACCGGGCGCGCAGATACGCAGTATTTT
CSAGRRTGRADTQYF
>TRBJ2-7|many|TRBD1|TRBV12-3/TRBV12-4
TGTGCCAGCAGTTCCGGGACAGGGCGCAGAGCGGGCCCCTACGAGCAGTACTTC
CASSSGTGRRAGPYEQYF
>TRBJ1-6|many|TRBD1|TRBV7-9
TGTGCCAGCACCCAGGGGGGCCCCAGCTCCTATAATTCACCCCTCCACTTT
CASTQGGPSSYNSPLHF
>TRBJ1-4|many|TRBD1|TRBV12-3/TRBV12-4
TGTGCCAGCACCGCCGGGACAGATTATGAAAAACTGTTTTTT
CASTAGTDYEKLFF
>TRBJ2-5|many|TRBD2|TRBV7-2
TGTGCCAGCAGCTTAAAGTCCCTAGCGGACCCACAAGAGACCCAGTACTTC
CASSLKSLADPQETQYF
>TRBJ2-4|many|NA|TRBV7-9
TGTGCCATCCAAGGGTTGGCGGCCAAAAACATTCAGTACTTC
CAIQGLAAKNIQYF
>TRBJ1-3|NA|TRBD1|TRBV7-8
TGTGCCAGCAGGGAAGGACAGGGCGGCGGAAACACCATATATTTT
CASREGQGGGNTIYF